The 31 T cell receptor beta chains below all came from one sample that was sequenced in a study of blood T cell repertoires in COVID-19. Sequencing used immunoSEQ multiplex PCR; TCRdb keeps in-frame clones, though not all of them. The repertoire consists of about 82,000 clones, with about 80% occurring once and the leading ten covering approximately 12%. Sequences were obtained from peripheral blood. Receptor source: a middle-aged woman with active or convalescent COVID-19.

This sequence joins TRBV19 and TRBJ2-7; TRBD1 might be the D (7 bases). V lost 4 bases and J lost 7, with 14 bases in between. CDR1 is LNHDA, CDR2 SQIVND, per germline (reference sequence). The CDR3 is made up of 13 amino acids. The CDR3 DNA follows: TGTGCCAGTAGTACCGTCAGGGGGGAGGAGCAGTACTTC. Amino acids: CASSTVRGEEQYF.

V and J are TRBV9 and TRBJ1-5; the match to TRBD1 covers 8 bases. Trimming took 0 bases from V and 2 from J; bases not matched to a gene: 4. There are 16 residues in the CDR3. Per the germline V gene, CDR1 is SGDLS and CDR2 is YYNGEE. CDR3 DNA sequence: TGTGCCAGCAGCGTAGGCCCGGACAGGGGCAATCAGCCCCAGCATTTT. Its protein product is CASSVGPDRGNQPQHF.

V and J are TRBV4-2 and TRBJ1-5; 9 bases are shared with TRBD1. CDR3 size: 16 residues. The junction had 5 bases not matched to a gene; V was cut back by 0 bases and J by 5 bases. Per the germline V gene, CDR1 is LGHNA and CDR2 is YNFKEQ. CDR3 amino acids: CASSQDGGQGDQPQHF. In nucleotides, the CDR3 is TGTGCCAGCAGCCAAGACGGGGGACAGGGAGATCAGCCCCAGCATTTT.

The genes are TRBV28 and TRBJ2-3; D ambiguous. Between the trimmed V and J ends, which lost 8 bases and 4 bases, there was a span of 7 bases. The V gene's germline CDR1 is MDHEN and CDR2 SYDVKM. The CDR3 totals 11 residues. The CDR3 DNA is TGTGCCAGCTTCCTCGCAGATACGCAGTATTTT. This gives the protein CASFLADTQYF.

The rearrangement uses TRBV19 and TRBJ1-4, with 7 bases lining up with TRBD1. CDR3 length equals 15 residues. V lost 3 bases and J lost 7; bases outside the gene matches: 8. Germline-derived CDR1 and CDR2 are LNHDA and SQIVND (reference sequence). The CDR3 sequence is CASSISRGTGEKLFF. Here the CDR3 DNA reads TGTGCCAGTAGTATCTCCAGGGGGACGGGTGAAAAACTGTTTTTT.

The J gene is TRBJ2-7, the V gene TRBV24-1, with 8 positions matching TRBD1. The CDR3 is 15 amino acids. The germline CDR1 and CDR2 sequences are KGHDR and SFDVKD. J lost 2 bases, V lost 4 bases, and 6 bases had no gene match. The DNA for the CDR3 is TGTGCCACCAGTGACCCCGGGACAGGTGCCTACGAGCAGTACTTC. It is translated as CATSDPGTGAYEQYF.

The chain has TRBV19 and TRBJ1-1; perhaps TRBD1 as D (6 bases). Germline CDR1 is LNHDA and CDR2 is SQIVND (reference sequence). Trimming took off 0 bases at V and 4 bases at J, with 12 bases between the two ends. The CDR3 covers 15 residues. The CDR3 DNA reads as TGTGCCAGTAGTATAGACCCGGGAGGGGGCACTGAAGCTTTCTTT. Translation: CASSIDPGGGTEAFF.

The chain joins TRBV12-3 or TRBV12-4 to TRBJ2-7; D is undetermined. The V gene lost 2 bases and the J gene lost 3 bases, with 5 bases spanning the gap. The CDR3 is 12 amino acids. Here the CDR3 reads CASSLNYYEQYF. The DNA of the CDR3 is TGTGCCAGCAGTTTAAACTACTACGAGCAGTACTTC.

The chain joins TRBV19 to TRBJ1-2; D gene uncertain. This CDR3 comprises 14 residues. Per the germline V gene, CDR1 is LNHDA and CDR2 is SQIVND (reference sequence). Trimming shortened V by 4 bases and J by 2 bases, and 11 bases separated the two germline ends. CDR3 protein: CASSKARWNYGYTF. The DNA of the CDR3 is TGTGCCAGTAGTAAGGCCAGGTGGAACTATGGCTACACCTTC. Full variable domain (rest looked up from reference TRBV19 and TRBJ1-2): DGGITQSPKYLFRKEGQNVTLSCEQNLNHDAMYWYRQDPGQGLRLIYYSQIVNDFQKGDIAEGYSVSREKKESFPLTVTSAQKNPTAFYLCASSKARWNYGYTFGSGTRLTVV.

V and J are TRBV5-1 and TRBJ2-7; D is possibly TRBD1 (6 bases). Germline CDR1 is SGHRS and CDR2 is YFSETQ. This CDR3 is built from 14 residues. V was pared by 7 bases and J by 0 bases, with 14 bases between. CDR3 nucleotide sequence: TGCGCCAGCGCCCTAGACAGGACCTCCTACGAGCAGTACTTC. It encodes CASALDRTSYEQYF.

V is TRBV11-2 and J is TRBJ2-1; 7 bases map to TRBD2. V dropped 2 bases and J dropped 10; count of bases not matched to a gene: 5. Germline CDR1 is SGHAT and CDR2 is FQNNGV. The CDR3 loop spans 13 amino acids. The CDR3 DNA sequence: TGTGCCAGCAGCTTATCGACTAGCCGCGAGCAGTTCTTC. Encoded protein: CASSLSTSREQFF.

This clone has only one observation. The chain combines TRBV4-1 with TRBJ1-5; D gene ambiguous. The CDR3 is 19 amino acids. V was shortened by 0 bases and J by 6 bases, with 24 bases between the two germline ends. Germline V gene sequence: CDR1 MGHRA, CDR2 YSYEKL. The CDR3: CASSQDVGRPRQRGQPQHF. CDR3 DNA sequence: TGCGCCAGCAGCCAAGATGTCGGCAGACCCCGTCAAAGAGGTCAGCCCCAGCATTTT.

The chain employs TRBV6-2 or TRBV6-3 and TRBJ1-1, with 7 bases that match TRBD1. This CDR3 contains 14 residues. The germline CDR1 and CDR2 sequences are MNHEY and SVGEGT. The trim removed 5 bases at V and 5 bases at J, leaving 8 bases unmatched. CDR3 region: CASSLTGDSTEAFF. The DNA for the CDR3 is TGTGCCAGCAGTCTTACAGGGGATTCGACTGAAGCTTTCTTT.

This clone was seen a handful of times. The V call is TRBV21-1, the J call TRBJ2-1; the table's D gene call, TRBD2, was not cross checked with the DNA. TRBV21-1 is a known pseudogene. The CDR3 is 17 residues long. The CDR3 DNA sequence: TGTGCCAGCAGCAAAGTGCCCCCTTTTAGCGGGGACAATGAGCAGTTCTTC. It translates to CASSKVPPFSGDNEQFF.

The V gene is TRBV4-3, the J gene TRBJ2-7; TRBD1 agrees at 9 bases. V lost 0 bases to trimming and J lost 9 bases; unmatched junction nucleotides: 6. Per germline, CDR1 LGHNA and CDR2 YSLEER. The CDR3 is 14 residues long. CDR3: CASSQEEGQGAQYF. CDR3 in DNA: TGCGCCAGCAGCCAAGAAGAGGGACAGGGTGCGCAGTACTTC.

The genes are TRBV6-5 and TRBJ2-3, with D tentatively TRBD2 (6 bases). The germline V gene has CDR1 MNHEY and CDR2 SVGAGI. There are 15 residues in the CDR3. V gave up 6 bases and J gave up 0 bases, with 13 bases separating them. The CDR3 reads CASRALAKSTDTQYF. Written as DNA, the CDR3 is TGTGCCAGCAGGGCACTAGCCAAAAGCACAGATACGCAGTATTTT.

This clone was detected a few times. CDR3 loop: CASSFGLDQYF. The DNA for the CDR3 is TGTGCCAGCAGCTTCGGTCTCGATCAGTACTTC. The chain employs TRBV7-9 and TRBJ2-7; D uncertain. This CDR3 is built from 11 residues. V was cut by 3 bases and J by 10 bases, with 10 bases left in between. Looked up from germline, CDR1 is SEHNR and CDR2 is FQNEAQ (reference sequence).

This clone was recorded a few times. The chain recombines TRBV20-1 with TRBJ2-7; 7 bases are a match to TRBD2. V was pared by 3 bases and J by 4 bases, with 12 bases of the junction left unmatched. From germline, CDR1 is DFQATT and CDR2 SNEGSKA (reference sequence). This CDR3 comprises 15 residues. CDR3 DNA: TGCAGTGCTAGTAGAGTCGGACTAGTAGGGTACGAGCAGTACTTC. This gives the protein CSASRVGLVGYEQYF.

This clone showed up just a few times. This chain uses TRBV5-1 with TRBJ2-3, with D possibly matching TRBD1 (5 bases). The CDR3 covers 13 residues. Germline V gene lookup returns CDR1 SGHRS and CDR2 YFSETQ. V lost 4 bases and J lost 2, with 8 bases in between. The CDR3 DNA is TGCGCCAGCAGCAGGGGTGACACAGATACGCAGTATTTT. It codes for CASSRGDTDTQYF.

This rearrangement joins TRBV7-3 to TRBJ2-5; 8 nucleotides align to TRBD1. The trim removed 2 bases at V and 5 bases at J, leaving 10 bases unmatched. This CDR3 is built from 16 residues. Germline V CDR1 and CDR2: SGHTA, FQGTGA. The CDR3 is CASSLDGNTGGETQYF. The CDR3 DNA follows: TGTGCCAGCAGCTTAGATGGAAATACAGGGGGGGAGACCCAGTACTTC.

The chain combines TRBV6-2 or TRBV6-3 with TRBJ2-1; 11 bases agree with TRBD2. CDR1 is MNHEY, CDR2 SVGEGT, per germline. V shed 5 bases and J 4 bases; nucleotides not matched to a gene: 13. CDR3 length: 18 amino acids. CDR3 DNA sequence: TGTGCCAGCAGTAACCGCCCCAAGACTAGCGGGAAGTACAATGAGCAGTTCTTC. It is translated as CASSNRPKTSGKYNEQFF.

This clone was picked up one time. The chain carries TRBV4-3 and TRBJ2-4; 7 positions agree with TRBD1. The CDR3 runs 16 residues. Germline V gene lookup returns CDR1 LGHNA and CDR2 YSLEER. Losses at the gene ends were 6 bases for V and 6 bases for J; bases not matched to a gene: 14. This CDR3 is CASSIMTGSGGNIQYF. In nucleotides, the CDR3 is TGCGCCAGCAGTATAATGACAGGGAGCGGCGGAAACATTCAGTACTTC.

The chain is built from TRBV2 and TRBJ1-4; TRBD1 might be the D (6 bases). Trimming shortened V by 2 bases and J by 7 bases, and 17 bases separated the two germline ends. From germline, CDR1 is SNHLY and CDR2 FYNNEI. This CDR3 is built from 16 residues. CDR3 nucleotides: TGTGCCAGCAGTGAACCTTACAGGGTCGGTGGTGAAAAACTGTTTTTT. It specifies CASSEPYRVGGEKLFF.

The V gene is TRBV12-5, the J gene TRBJ2-1; 8 bases align to TRBD1. Germline values: CDR1 LGHNT, CDR2 FRNRAP. The CDR3 length is 16 residues. V dropped 6 bases and J dropped 2; count of bases not matched to a gene: 9. CDR3 region: CASGRNTGGAYNEQFF. Written as DNA, the CDR3 is TGTGCTAGTGGACGAAATACAGGGGGTGCCTACAATGAGCAGTTCTTC.

The rearrangement uses TRBV7-6 and TRBJ2-1, with 7 positions matching TRBD1. The CDR3 is made up of 14 amino acids. CDR1 is SGHVS, CDR2 FNYEAQ, per germline. Trimming removed 5 bases from V and 3 bases from J; junction bases left unmatched: 4. The CDR3 loop reads CASSLRDSYNEQFF. The CDR3 DNA reads TGTGCCAGCAGCCTCAGGGACAGCTACAATGAGCAGTTCTTC.

CDR3 DNA sequence: TGTGCCAGCAGTAGAACCGGGACAGCCTATGGCTACACCTTC. It is translated as CASSRTGTAYGYTF. The chain links TRBV2 to TRBJ1-2; 7 nucleotides agree with TRBD1. The CDR3 spans 14 residues. J gave up 4 bases and V 5 bases, and 7 bases lay outside the gene matches. The germline CDR1 and CDR2 sequences are SNHLY and FYNNEI. The full variable domain, with the rest looked up from reference TRBV2 and TRBJ1-2, is EPEVTQTPSHQVTQMGQEVILRCVPISNHLYFYWYRQILGQKVEFLVSFYNNEISEKSEIFDDQFSVERPDGSNFTLKIRSTKLEDSAMYFCASSRTGTAYGYTFGSGTRLTVV.

V is TRBV4-2 and J is TRBJ2-5; 12 bases are a match to TRBD2. Germline assignment: CDR1 LGHNA and CDR2 YNFKEQ. Losses at the gene ends were 0 bases for V and 5 bases for J; bases not matched to a gene: 4. This CDR3 is built from 16 residues. The CDR3 DNA sequence: TGTGCCAGCAGCCAAGATAGGACTAGCGGGGTCGAGACCCAGTACTTC. This translates into CASSQDRTSGVETQYF.

The genes are TRBV7-3 and TRBJ2-2; D is uncertain. The germline V gene encodes CDR1 SGHTA and CDR2 FQGTGA. The CDR3 sequence is 14 residues long. Trimming took 4 bases from V and 2 from J, leaving 8 bases between them. The CDR3 is CASSSQANTGELFF. The CDR3 DNA reads as TGTGCCAGCAGCTCCCAGGCCAACACCGGGGAGCTGTTTTTT.

The rearrangement joins TRBV28 to TRBJ1-4; 8 nucleotides align to TRBD1. Trimming removed 6 bases from V and 5 bases from J; junction bases left unmatched: 8. The CDR3 has 15 amino acids. Germline V gene data show CDR1 as MDHEN and CDR2 as SYDVKM. The CDR3 region is CASSQGRGRNEKLFF. In DNA form, the CDR3 reads TGTGCCAGCAGCCAAGGCAGGGGGCGCAATGAAAAACTGTTTTTT.

The V gene is TRBV29-1, the J gene TRBJ1-5, with D perhaps TRBD1 (6 bases). V lost 7 bases to trimming and J lost 3 bases, with 13 bases between them. Germline assignment: CDR1 SQVTM and CDR2 ANQGSEA. CDR3 length equals 13 residues. The CDR3 loop reads CSAQDSFNQPQHF. As DNA, the CDR3 is TGCAGCGCCCAGGACAGCTTCAATCAGCCCCAGCATTTT.

V and J are TRBV7-3 and TRBJ1-1; TRBD1 matches 8 bases. The CDR3 is 17 amino acids. Per germline, CDR1 SGHTA and CDR2 FQGTGA. Trimming took 2 bases from V and 5 from J; bases not matched to a gene: 13. The CDR3 reads CASSLLGQGAVGTEAFF. CDR3 DNA sequence: TGTGCCAGCAGCTTATTGGGGCAGGGGGCAGTTGGGACTGAAGCTTTCTTT.